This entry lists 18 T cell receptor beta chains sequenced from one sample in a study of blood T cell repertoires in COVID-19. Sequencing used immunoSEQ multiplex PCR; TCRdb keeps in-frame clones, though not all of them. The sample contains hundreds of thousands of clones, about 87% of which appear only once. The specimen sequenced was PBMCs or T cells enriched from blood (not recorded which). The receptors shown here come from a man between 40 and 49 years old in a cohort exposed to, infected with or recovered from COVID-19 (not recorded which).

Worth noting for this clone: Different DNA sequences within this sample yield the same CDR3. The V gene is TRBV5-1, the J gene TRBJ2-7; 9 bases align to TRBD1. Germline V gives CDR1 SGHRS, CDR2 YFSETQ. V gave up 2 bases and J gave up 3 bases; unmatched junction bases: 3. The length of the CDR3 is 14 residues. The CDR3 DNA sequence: TGCGCCAGCAGCTTACCGGGACAGGGCTACGAGCAGTACTTC. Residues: CASSLPGQGYEQYF.

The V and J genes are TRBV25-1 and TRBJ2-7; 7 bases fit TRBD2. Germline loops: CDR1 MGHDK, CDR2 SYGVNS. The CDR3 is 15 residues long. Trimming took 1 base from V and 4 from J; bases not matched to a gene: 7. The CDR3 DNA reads TGTGCCAGCAGTGAATTGGGAGGGAGTGGTTACGAGCAGTACTTC. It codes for CASSELGGSGYEQYF.

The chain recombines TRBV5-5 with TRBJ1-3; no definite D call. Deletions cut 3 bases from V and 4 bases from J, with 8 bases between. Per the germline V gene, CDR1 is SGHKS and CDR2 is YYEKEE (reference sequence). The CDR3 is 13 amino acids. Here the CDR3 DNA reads TGTGCCAGCAGCTCATTCGGGGGAAACACCATATATTTT. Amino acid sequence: CASSSFGGNTIYF.

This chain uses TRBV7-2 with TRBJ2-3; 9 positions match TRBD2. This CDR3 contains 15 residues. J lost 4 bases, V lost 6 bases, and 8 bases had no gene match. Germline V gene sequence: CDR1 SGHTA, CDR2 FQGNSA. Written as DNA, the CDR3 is TGTGCCAGCAGTGTAGCGGGAGTCGGGGCAGATACGCAGTATTTT. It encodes CASSVAGVGADTQYF.

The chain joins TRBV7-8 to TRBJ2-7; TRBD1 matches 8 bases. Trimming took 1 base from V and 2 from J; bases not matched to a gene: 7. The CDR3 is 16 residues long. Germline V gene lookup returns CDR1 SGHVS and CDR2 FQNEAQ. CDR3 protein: CASSLGGTGTPYEQYF. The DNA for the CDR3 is TGTGCCAGCAGCTTAGGGGGGACAGGTACTCCCTACGAGCAGTACTTC.

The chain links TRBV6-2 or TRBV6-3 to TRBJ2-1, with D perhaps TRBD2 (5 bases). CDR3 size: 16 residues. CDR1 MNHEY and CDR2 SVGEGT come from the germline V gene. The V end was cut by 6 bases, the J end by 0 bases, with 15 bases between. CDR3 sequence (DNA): TGTGCCAGCAGCCGCAATTTAGGGAGCTCCTACAATGAGCAGTTCTTC. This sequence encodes CASSRNLGSSYNEQFF.

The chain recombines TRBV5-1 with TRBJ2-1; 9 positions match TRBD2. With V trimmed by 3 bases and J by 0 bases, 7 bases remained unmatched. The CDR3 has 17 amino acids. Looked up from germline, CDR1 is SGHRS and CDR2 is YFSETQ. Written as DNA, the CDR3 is TGCGCCAGCAGCTCGGGGGTTAGCGGGGGCTCCTACAATGAGCAGTTCTTC. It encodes CASSSGVSGGSYNEQFF.

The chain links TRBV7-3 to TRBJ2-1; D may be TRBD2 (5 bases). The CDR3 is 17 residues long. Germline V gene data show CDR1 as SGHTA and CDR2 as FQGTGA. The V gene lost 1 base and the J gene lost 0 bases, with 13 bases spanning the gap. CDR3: CASSLMRAGSSYNEQFF. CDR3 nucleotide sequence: TGTGCCAGCAGCTTAATGAGGGCAGGAAGCTCCTACAATGAGCAGTTCTTC.

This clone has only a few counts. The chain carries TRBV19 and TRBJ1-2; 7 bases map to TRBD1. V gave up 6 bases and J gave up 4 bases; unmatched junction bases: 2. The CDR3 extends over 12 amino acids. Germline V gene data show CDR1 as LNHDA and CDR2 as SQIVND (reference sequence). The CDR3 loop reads CASRDRTYGYTF. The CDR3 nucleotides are TGTGCCAGTAGGGACAGGACCTATGGCTACACCTTC.

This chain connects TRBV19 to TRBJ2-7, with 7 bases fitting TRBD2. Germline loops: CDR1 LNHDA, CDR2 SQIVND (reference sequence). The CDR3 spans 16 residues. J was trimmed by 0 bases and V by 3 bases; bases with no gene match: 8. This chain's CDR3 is CASSIMAGVSSYEQYF. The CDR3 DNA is TGTGCCAGTAGTATTATGGCGGGAGTAAGCTCCTACGAGCAGTACTTC.

The CDR3 sequence is CASSLGQGDYNEQFF. CDR3 nucleotides: TGCGCCAGCAGCTTGGGACAGGGAGACTACAATGAGCAGTTCTTC. The chain links TRBV5-1 to TRBJ2-1; 7 nucleotides align to TRBD1. The CDR3 sequence is 15 residues long. Germline V gene data show CDR1 as SGHRS and CDR2 as YFSETQ. The ends lost 0 bases at V and 3 bases at J; junction bases unmatched: 3.

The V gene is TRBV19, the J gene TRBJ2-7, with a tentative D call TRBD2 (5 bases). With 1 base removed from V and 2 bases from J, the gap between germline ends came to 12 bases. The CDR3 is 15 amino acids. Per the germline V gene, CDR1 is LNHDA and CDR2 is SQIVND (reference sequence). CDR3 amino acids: CASSIASSRAYEQYF. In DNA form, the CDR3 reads TGTGCCAGTAGTATAGCTAGCAGCAGAGCCTACGAGCAGTACTTC.

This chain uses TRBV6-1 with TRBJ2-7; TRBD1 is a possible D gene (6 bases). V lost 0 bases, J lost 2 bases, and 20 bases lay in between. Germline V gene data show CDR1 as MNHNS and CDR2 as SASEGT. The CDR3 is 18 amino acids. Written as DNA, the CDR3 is TGTGCCAGCAGTGAAGCGGGGGCCTTTGCGAAAAGAACCTACGAGCAGTACTTC. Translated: CASSEAGAFAKRTYEQYF.

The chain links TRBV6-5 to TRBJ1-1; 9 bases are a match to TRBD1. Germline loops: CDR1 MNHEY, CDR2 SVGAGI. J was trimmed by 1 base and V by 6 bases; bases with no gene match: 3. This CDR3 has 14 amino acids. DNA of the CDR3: TGTGCCAGCAGGGGGACAGGGAGGAACACTGAAGCTTTCTTT. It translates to CASRGTGRNTEAFF.

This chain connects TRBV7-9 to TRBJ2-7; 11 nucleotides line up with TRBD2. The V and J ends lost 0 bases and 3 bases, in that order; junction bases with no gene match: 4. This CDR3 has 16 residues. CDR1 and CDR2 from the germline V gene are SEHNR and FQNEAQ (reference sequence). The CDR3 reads CASSLATSGNYYEQYF. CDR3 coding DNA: TGTGCCAGCAGCTTAGCGACTAGCGGGAATTACTACGAGCAGTACTTC.

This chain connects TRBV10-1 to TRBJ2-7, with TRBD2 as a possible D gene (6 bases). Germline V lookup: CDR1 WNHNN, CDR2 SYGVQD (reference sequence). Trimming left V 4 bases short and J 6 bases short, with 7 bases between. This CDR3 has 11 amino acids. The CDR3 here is CASSVGGEQYF. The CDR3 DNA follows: TGCGCCAGCAGTGTGGGGGGCGAGCAGTACTTC.

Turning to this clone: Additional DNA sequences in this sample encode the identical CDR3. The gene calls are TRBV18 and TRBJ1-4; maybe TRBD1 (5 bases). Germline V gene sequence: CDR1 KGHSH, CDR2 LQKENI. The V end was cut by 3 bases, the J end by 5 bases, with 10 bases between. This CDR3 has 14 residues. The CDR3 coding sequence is TGTGCCAGCTCACCGCCGGGGGACAATGAAAAACTGTTTTTT. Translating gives CASSPPGDNEKLFF.

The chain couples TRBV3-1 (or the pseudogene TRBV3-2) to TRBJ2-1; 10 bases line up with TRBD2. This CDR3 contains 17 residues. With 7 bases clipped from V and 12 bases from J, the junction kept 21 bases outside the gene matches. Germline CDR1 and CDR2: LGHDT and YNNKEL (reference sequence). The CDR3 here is CASTPTPLLAGVLGQFF. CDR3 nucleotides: TGTGCCAGCACCCCCACCCCCCTGCTAGCGGGGGTCCTGGGGCAGTTCTTC.